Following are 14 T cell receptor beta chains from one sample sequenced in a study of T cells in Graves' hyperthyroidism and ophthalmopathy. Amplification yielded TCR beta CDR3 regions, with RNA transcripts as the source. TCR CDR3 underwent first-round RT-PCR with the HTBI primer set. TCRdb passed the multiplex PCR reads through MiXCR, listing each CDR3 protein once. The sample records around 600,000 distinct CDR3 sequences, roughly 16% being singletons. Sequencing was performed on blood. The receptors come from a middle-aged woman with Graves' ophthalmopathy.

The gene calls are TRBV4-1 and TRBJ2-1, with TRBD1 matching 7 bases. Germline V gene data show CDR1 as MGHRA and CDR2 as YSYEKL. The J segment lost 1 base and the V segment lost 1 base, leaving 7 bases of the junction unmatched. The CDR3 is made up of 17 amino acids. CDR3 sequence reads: CASSQGGGTVSYNEQFF. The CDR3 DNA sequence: TGCGCCAGCAGCCAAGGGGGTGGGACAGTTTCCTACAATGAGCAGTTCTTC.

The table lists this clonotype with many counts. CDR3 in amino acids: CASSQQTTGNTEAFF. The CDR3 DNA sequence: TGTGCCAGCTCACAACAGACCACAGGGAACACTGAAGCTTTCTTT. The V call is TRBV18, the J call TRBJ1-1, with D perhaps TRBD1 (5 bases). CDR1 and CDR2 (germline): KGHSH, LQKENI. Deletions cut 4 bases from V and 1 base from J, with 13 bases between. The CDR3 is made up of 15 amino acids.

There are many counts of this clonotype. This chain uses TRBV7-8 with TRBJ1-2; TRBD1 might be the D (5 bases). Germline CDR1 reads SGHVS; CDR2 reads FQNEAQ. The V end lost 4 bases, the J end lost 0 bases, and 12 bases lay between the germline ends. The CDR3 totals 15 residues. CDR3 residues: CASSSYGGANYGYTF. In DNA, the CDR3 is TGTGCCAGCAGCTCCTATGGGGGAGCTAACTATGGCTACACCTTC.

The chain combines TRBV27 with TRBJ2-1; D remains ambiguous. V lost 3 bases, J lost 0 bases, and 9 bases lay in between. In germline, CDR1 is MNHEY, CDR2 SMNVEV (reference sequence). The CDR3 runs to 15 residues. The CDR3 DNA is TGTGCCAGCAGTTTCGCGCCTAGCTCCTACAATGAGCAGTTCTTC. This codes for CASSFAPSSYNEQFF.

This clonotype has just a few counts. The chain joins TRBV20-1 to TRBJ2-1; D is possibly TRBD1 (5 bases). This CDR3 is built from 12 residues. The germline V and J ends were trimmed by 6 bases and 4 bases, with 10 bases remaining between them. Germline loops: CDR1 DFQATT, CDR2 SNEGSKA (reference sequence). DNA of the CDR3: TGCAGTGCCTTGGGGCAGTACAATGAGCAGTTCTTC. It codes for CSALGQYNEQFF.

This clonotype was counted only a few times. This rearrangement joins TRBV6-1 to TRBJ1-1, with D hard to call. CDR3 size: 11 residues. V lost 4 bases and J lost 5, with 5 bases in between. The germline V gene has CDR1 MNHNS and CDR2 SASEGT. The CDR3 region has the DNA TGTGCCAGCAGTGGACGTACTGAAGCTTTCTTT. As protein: CASSGRTEAFF.

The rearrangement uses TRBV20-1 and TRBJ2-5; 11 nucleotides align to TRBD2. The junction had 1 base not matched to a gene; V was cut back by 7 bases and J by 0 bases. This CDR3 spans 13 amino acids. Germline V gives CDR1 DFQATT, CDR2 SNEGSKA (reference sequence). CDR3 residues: CSETSGDQETQYF. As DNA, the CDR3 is TGCAGTGAGACTAGCGGGGACCAAGAGACCCAGTACTTC.

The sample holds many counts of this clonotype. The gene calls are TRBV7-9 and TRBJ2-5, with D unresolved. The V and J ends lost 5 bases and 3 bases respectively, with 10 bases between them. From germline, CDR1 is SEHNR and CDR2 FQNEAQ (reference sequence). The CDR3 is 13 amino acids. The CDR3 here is CASSDTVKETQYF. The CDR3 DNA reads TGTGCCAGCAGCGACACAGTGAAAGAGACCCAGTACTTC. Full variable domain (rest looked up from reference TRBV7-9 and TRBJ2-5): DTGVSQNPRHKITKRGQNVTFRCDPISEHNRLYWYRQTLGQGPEFLTYFQNEAQLEKSRLLSDRFSAERPKGSFSTLEIQRTEQGDSAMYLCASSDTVKETQYFGPGTRLLVL.

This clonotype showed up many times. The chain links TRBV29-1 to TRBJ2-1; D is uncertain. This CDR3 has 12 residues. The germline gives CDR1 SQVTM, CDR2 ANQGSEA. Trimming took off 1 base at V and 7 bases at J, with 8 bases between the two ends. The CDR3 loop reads CSVEANRNEQFF. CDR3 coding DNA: TGCAGCGTTGAAGCCAATCGGAATGAGCAGTTCTTC.

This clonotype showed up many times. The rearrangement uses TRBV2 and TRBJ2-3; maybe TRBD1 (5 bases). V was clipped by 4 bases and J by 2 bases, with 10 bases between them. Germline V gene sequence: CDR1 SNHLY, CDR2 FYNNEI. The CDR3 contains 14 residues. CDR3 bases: TGTGCCAGCAGTGTACAGGTGGACACAGATACGCAGTATTTT. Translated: CASSVQVDTDTQYF.

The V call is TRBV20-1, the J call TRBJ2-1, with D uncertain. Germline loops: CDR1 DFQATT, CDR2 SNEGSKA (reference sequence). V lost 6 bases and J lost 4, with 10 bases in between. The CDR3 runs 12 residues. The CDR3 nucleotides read TGCAGTGCCAAAGGAGTATACAATGAGCAGTTCTTC. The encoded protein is CSAKGVYNEQFF.

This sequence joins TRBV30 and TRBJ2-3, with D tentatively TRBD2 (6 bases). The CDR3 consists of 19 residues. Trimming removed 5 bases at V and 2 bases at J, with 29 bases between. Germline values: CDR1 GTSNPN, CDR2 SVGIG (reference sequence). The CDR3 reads CAWALPRASEWGVTDTQYF. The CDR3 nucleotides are TGTGCCTGGGCCCTCCCGAGGGCTAGCGAATGGGGGGTCACAGATACGCAGTATTTT.

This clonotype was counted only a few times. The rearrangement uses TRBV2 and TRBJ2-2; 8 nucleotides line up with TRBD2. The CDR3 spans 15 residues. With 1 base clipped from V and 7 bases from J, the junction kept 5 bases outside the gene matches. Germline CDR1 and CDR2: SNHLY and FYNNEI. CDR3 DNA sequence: TGTGCCAGCAGTGAAGGTAGCGGGAAAATCGGGGAGCTGTTTTTT. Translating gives CASSEGSGKIGELFF.

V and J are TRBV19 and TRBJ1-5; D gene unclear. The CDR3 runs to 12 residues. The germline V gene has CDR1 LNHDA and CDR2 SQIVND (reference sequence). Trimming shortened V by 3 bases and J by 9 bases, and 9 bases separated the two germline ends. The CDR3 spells CASSILGRPQHF. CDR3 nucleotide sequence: TGTGCCAGTAGTATTTTAGGCCGGCCCCAGCATTTT.